This T cell receptor (beta chain) was identified during a study of blood T cell repertoires in COVID-19 (dated by TCRdb to 2020 to 2022). About the full investigation: Samples from collaborators originated in the United States, Italy and Spain and spanned both the acute and convalescent phases of COVID-19. The material from the prospective study consisted of cDNA or gDNA derived from T cells, B-cell-depleted T cells, or PBMCs. Subjects who had been exposed to COVID-19, were actively infected with it, or had recovered from it provided the deeply sampled blood TCRbeta repertoires that made up the dataset. A freely available public database, intended as a resource for researchers studying the immune response to SARS-CoV-2, is where the repertoires were released. The samples were drawn from the first 160 participants of the ongoing ImmuneRACE study and from 950 to 1,500 subjects provided by 6 global collaborators. The sample metadata nearly always contained a de-identified subject ID, COVID-19 status, age in years and sex. HLA class I and class II types, where available, came from metadata supplied by the sample provider rather than from assay-based typing. Study-level results and caveats: Clinical and demographic metadata were provided uncurated, with the amount varying by source and participant.

Participants in the prospective study were aged about 18 to 100 years, lived in some 24 United States geographic areas, and enrolled through a virtual design. In the prospective study, participants were assigned to cohorts based on the clinical history participants reported in a screening survey and a study questionnaire. Each participant in the prospective study had whole blood, serum and a nasopharyngeal or oropharyngeal swab collected by mobile phlebotomists. Prospective study participants could optionally give additional blood draws and questionnaires over an approximately two-month period. Before DNA extraction, prospective study blood samples were shipped either frozen or at room temperature. For this clone: The antigen it recognizes is unknown. No much larger clone is present one base from it, and per-base qualities are unavailable.

In the germline V gene, CDR1 corresponds to SGHTA and CDR2 to FQGNSA. From cysteine to phenylalanine, the CDR3 is 17 amino acids long. Of all the DNA, just the CDR3 is kept, 51 bases in frame from base 1. V loses 8 bases at its end and J loses 5 bases; junction bases beyond the gene matches: 16. TCRbeta CDR3 regions were amplified from genomic DNA by means of the immunoSEQ Assay, a bias-controlled multiplex PCR. The authors' pipeline ran thus. The number of nucleated cells in each sample was estimated from the amplification of reference gene primers within the assay. To quantify the absolute abundance of each unique TCRbeta CDR3 rearrangement, sequence reads were collapsed and filtered. For each sample, productive Simpson clonality was calculated as the square root of Simpson's diversity index across productive rearrangements. The immuneACCESS repertoire file appears here via TCRdb, limited to in-frame rearrangements. These files lack a portion of the clones; in checked studies, under half of the deficit traces to unresolved V genes, and the cause of the others is not known. V, J and clone size were drawn from that table, and D and trimming were deduced from the DNA. Counted in this sample were around 250,000 clones; roughly nine tenths of them appeared once. The top ten clonotypes cover 1.2% of the sample.

Recombination linked TRBV7-2 to TRBJ2-2, and TRBD1 aligns with 8 junction nucleotides. The sample comprised PBMCs or T cells enriched from blood (not recorded which). This receptor was taken from a human donor in a cohort exposed to, infected with or recovered from COVID-19 (not recorded which). The donor label of this sample is uncertain. In nucleotides, the sequence is TGTGCCAGCGGATCGATCGGGTGGACAGGGAGGACCGGGGAGCTGTTTTTT. It codes for CASGSIGWTGRTGELFF. The full variable domain, with segments outside the CDR3 supplied by the reference TRBV7-2 and TRBJ2-2 proteins, appears as GAGVSQSPSNKVTEKGKDVELRCDPISGHTALYWYRQSLGQGLEFLIYFQGNSAPDKSGLPSDRFSAERTGGSVSTLTIQRTQQEDSAVYLCASGSIGWTGRTGELFFGEGSRLTVL.